Shown below are 25 T cell receptor beta chains from a single sample sequenced in a study of tumor and adjacent non-tumor tissue in lung cancer. This sample's RNA came from whole unsorted tissue. More than 3 cm separated this lung sample from the edge of the tumor. TCRbeta libraries were built with three rounds of nested PCR, modified from ARM-PCR. TCRdb re-called the multiplex PCR reads with MiXCR, one entry per CDR3 protein. The table records approximately 120,000 distinct CDR3 sequences, about 61% of them present only once. The source material was distant non-tumor lung tissue. The receptors derive from a man in his 60s with non-small cell lung cancer.

As to this clonotype: A much larger clone sits a single nucleotide away, making a read error possible. This chain joins TRBV7-9 and TRBJ1-4, with D unclear. Germline V gene data show CDR1 as SEHNR and CDR2 as FQNEAQ (reference sequence). CDR3 length equals 16 residues. The CDR3 is CASNLTSDPGGEKLFF. CDR3 in DNA: TGTGCCAGCAACTTAACTTCTGACCCCGGTGGTGAAAAACTGTTTTTT.

This clonotype was counted at least ten times. The chain is built from TRBV5-1 and TRBJ2-3, with D unclear. CDR1 is SGHRS, CDR2 YFSETQ, per germline. This CDR3 contains 14 residues. The V gene lost 0 bases and the J gene lost 1 base, with 6 bases spanning the gap. The CDR3 coding sequence is TGCGCCAGCAGCTTGGGCTCACGCACAGATACGCAGTATTTT. Its protein is CASSLGSRTDTQYF.

This chain connects TRBV11-2 to TRBJ2-6, with D maybe TRBD1 (5 bases). Germline assignment: CDR1 SGHAT and CDR2 FQNNGV. This CDR3 contains 16 residues. CDR3 protein: CTSSSDIGAGANVLTF. CDR3 sequence (DNA): TGTACAAGCAGCTCGGACATAGGGGCTGGGGCCAACGTCCTGACTTTC.

This clonotype was observed a handful of times. A much more abundant neighbour one base away suggests this may be a read error. The chain uses TRBV12-3 or TRBV12-4 and TRBJ2-2; D not resolved. The CDR3 spans 13 residues. Between the trimmed V and J ends, which lost 6 bases and 7 bases, there was a span of 12 bases. CDR3 nucleotides: TGTGCCAGCAGATGGGGTTGGATCGGGGAGCTGTTTTTT. Protein sequence: CASRWGWIGELFF.

With respect to this clonotype: One end of the junction does not line up with germline, which may come from a read error. The CDR3 DNA follows: TGTGCCAGCATCTTAGGTCCCCTAGAATCCTATGGCTACACCTTC. Translating it yields CASILGPLESYGYTF. The chain has TRBV7-9 and TRBJ1-2; no clear D gene. This CDR3 has 15 residues. Germline V gene sequence: CDR1 SEHNR, CDR2 FQNEAQ (reference sequence).

This clonotype has ten or more counts. This rearrangement joins TRBV29-1 to TRBJ1-2; TRBD1 matches 8 bases. Germline values: CDR1 SQVTM, CDR2 ANQGSEA. The ends lost 1 base at V and 10 bases at J; junction bases unmatched: 5. The CDR3 extends over 12 amino acids. CDR3 protein: CSVEATGEDYTF. In nucleotides, the CDR3 is TGCAGCGTTGAAGCGACAGGGGAAGACTACACCTTC.

As concerns this clonotype: One end of the junction is discordant with germline, which a read error may explain. V is TRBV6-1 and J is TRBJ2-1, with TRBD2 matching 9 bases. CDR1 is MNHNS, CDR2 SASEGT, per germline. The CDR3 contains 15 residues. This CDR3 reads CGSSGSAGGLNERFF. The DNA for the CDR3 is TGTGGCAGCAGTGGGTCAGCGGGGGGCCTCAATGAGCGGTTCTTC.

This clonotype was seen at least ten times. The chain links TRBV5-1 to TRBJ2-1; TRBD1 matches at 8 bases. V shed 4 bases and J 6 bases; nucleotides not matched to a gene: 9. Germline V CDR1 and CDR2: SGHRS, YFSETQ. The length of the CDR3 is 15 residues. The CDR3 loop reads CASSLGQGTGNEQFF. The CDR3 DNA is TGCGCCAGCAGCCTCGGACAGGGCACCGGCAATGAGCAGTTCTTC.

A word on this clonotype: This may be a read error, as it is one base from a much larger clone. CDR3 region: CTSSPREPQPQHF. The CDR3 DNA reads as TGTACCAGCAGCCCCCGGGAACCTCAGCCCCAGCATTTT. The chain has TRBV6-2 or TRBV6-3 and TRBJ1-5; D uncertain. Germline-derived CDR1 and CDR2 are MNHEY and SVGEGT. The length of the CDR3 is 13 residues.

In the case of this clonotype: One end of the junction does not line up with germline, which may come from a read error. The J gene is TRBJ2-2, the V gene TRBV2; D may correspond to TRBD1 or TRBD2 (6 bases each). In germline, CDR1 is SNHLY, CDR2 FYNNEI. CDR3 length: 15 amino acids. The CDR3: CASSERGVETGELFF. The CDR3 DNA is TGTGCCAGCAGTGAGAGGGGGGTTGAGACCGGAGAGCTGTTTTTT.

Note on this clonotype: Given a much more abundant clone one base away, this may be a read error. The chain combines TRBV5-4 with TRBJ2-7; 8 bases match TRBD1. Germline CDR1 SGHNT, CDR2 YYREEE (reference sequence). There are 14 residues in the CDR3. The CDR3 region is CTSSLDRALYEQYF. The CDR3 DNA reads as TGTACCAGCAGCTTGGACAGGGCATTATACGAGCAGTACTTC.

About this clonotype itself: This is likely a read error, given that the CDR3 carries no conserved phenylalanine or tryptophan at its end. The CDR3 here is CASSQDRASGTGELFI. CDR3 nucleotide sequence: TGTGCCAGCAGCCAAGATCGGGCTAGCGGCACCGGGGAGCTGTTTATT. The chain links TRBV4-3 to TRBJ2-2, with 7 bases identical to TRBD2. The germline V gene encodes CDR1 LGHNA and CDR2 YSLEER. The CDR3 runs to 16 residues.

Regarding this clonotype: This may stem from a read error, because a much larger clone lies one nucleotide away. The CDR3 DNA is TGTGCCAGCAAATCAGACAGGGGGACAGATACGCAGTATTTT. This sequence encodes CASKSDRGTDTQYF. The rearrangement uses TRBV12-3 or TRBV12-4 and TRBJ2-3, with TRBD1 matching 9 bases. J was trimmed by 3 bases and V by 7 bases; bases with no gene match: 5. The CDR3 contains 14 residues.

Comments on this clonotype: This clone may be a read error of a much larger clone one base away. The V gene is TRBV6-6, the J gene TRBJ1-5; the D gene is possibly TRBD1 (5 bases). The CDR3 is made up of 15 amino acids. Deletions cut 4 bases from V and 5 bases from J, with 15 bases between. Germline CDR1 MNHNY, CDR2 SVGAGI (reference sequence). The CDR3 DNA follows: TGTGCCAGCAGTTTCGGGGCAGAAGTGGATCAGCCCCAGCATTTT. It encodes CASSFGAEVDQPQHF.

For this clonotype: An end of the junction differs from the germline gene, which may be a read error. The V call is TRBV29-1, the J call TRBJ2-1; no clear D gene. CDR3 length equals 16 residues. Germline V gives CDR1 SQVTM, CDR2 ANQGSEA. The CDR3 reads CSANEVTKGGMGEQFF. The CDR3 DNA reads as TGCAGCGCTAACGAGGTCACAAAGGGTGGCATGGGTGAGCAGTTCTTT.

With regard to this clonotype: The conserved closing phenylalanine or tryptophan is absent in this CDR3, likely reflecting a read error. The chain combines TRBV11-1 with TRBJ2-4; 8 nucleotides align to TRBD1. Germline V CDR1 and CDR2: SGHAT, FQDESV (reference sequence). This CDR3 contains 13 residues. The CDR3 here is CVSSLAGGNIQYL. The CDR3 DNA reads as TGTGTCAGCAGCTTGGCAGGGGGCAACATTCAGTACTTA.

Comments on this clonotype: This could be a read error, since a much larger clone is one nucleotide away. This chain joins TRBV5-8 and TRBJ2-3; D might be TRBD1 (6 bases). CDR1 is SGHTS and CDR2 is YDEGEE in the germline V gene. The CDR3 sequence is 15 residues long. The CDR3 nucleotides read TGTGCCAGCAACTTGCCCACAGGGTACCCAGATACGCAGTATTTT. It specifies CASNLPTGYPDTQYF. The full variable domain, its missing parts supplied by reference TRBV5-8 and TRBJ2-3, is EAGVTQSPTHLIKTRGQQATLRCSPISGHTSVYWYQQALGLGLQFLLWYDEGEERNRGNFPPRFSGRQFPNYSSELNVNALELEDSALYLCASNLPTGYPDTQYFGPGTRLTVL.

As to this clonotype: One junction end disagrees with the germline gene, perhaps due to a read error. The V and J genes are TRBV20-1 and TRBJ2-1; D may be TRBD1 (5 bases). CDR1 and CDR2 (germline): DFQATT, SNEGSKA (reference sequence). The CDR3 loop spans 17 amino acids. DNA of the CDR3: TGCAGTGCTCTAGGAGTGACAGACAGCCCCTCCTACAATGAGCAGATCTTC. It translates to CSALGVTDSPSYNEQIF.

At least ten counts were recorded for this clonotype. The J gene is TRBJ2-2, the V gene TRBV29-1, with D unresolved. The germline gives CDR1 SQVTM, CDR2 ANQGSEA. The CDR3 covers 14 residues. The V end was cut by 4 bases, the J end by 0 bases, with 9 bases between. The CDR3 spells CSVGAGTNTGELFF. The CDR3 DNA is TGCAGCGTTGGTGCAGGCACGAACACCGGGGAGCTGTTTTTT.

Remarks on this clonotype: This may stem from a read error, because a much larger clone lies one nucleotide away. The chain links TRBV30 to TRBJ2-7; D is uncertain. CDR1 is GTSNPN, CDR2 SVGIG, per germline (reference sequence). This CDR3 spans 13 amino acids. The CDR3 spells CACWAGPPYKQYF. The CDR3 bases are TGTGCCTGCTGGGCCGGGCCCCCCTACAAGCAGTACTTC.

This clonotype has just one count. The junction departs from germline at one end; a sequencing error may be responsible. V gene TRBV11-3 combines with J gene TRBJ2-6, with D perhaps being TRBD1 or TRBD2 (5 bases each). Germline V gene lookup returns CDR1 SGHNT and CDR2 YENEEA. The CDR3 covers 15 residues. The CDR3 DNA reads as TGTGCCAGCAGCCAACGGGGTTCTGGGACCAATGTCCTGACTTTC. Encoded protein: CASSQRGSGTNVLTF.

This clonotype was counted ten times or more. The chain uses TRBV7-8 and TRBJ1-1; a possible D gene is TRBD1 (6 bases). Germline loops: CDR1 SGHVS, CDR2 FQNEAQ. Trimming took off 5 bases at V and 4 bases at J, with 17 bases between the two ends. CDR3 length: 15 amino acids. The CDR3 sequence is CASSPLQGLGTEAFF. CDR3 nucleotides: TGTGCCAGCAGCCCGCTACAGGGATTGGGCACTGAAGCTTTCTTT.

This clonotype was observed a handful of times. This sequence may be a read error, since a much larger clone differs from it by one base. J is TRBJ2-3 and V is TRBV5-1; D gene unclear. Germline V gene data show CDR1 as SGHRS and CDR2 as YFSETQ. The CDR3 contains 16 residues. Trimming pared 3 bases from V and 7 bases from J, leaving 21 bases between. The CDR3 spells CASSSSQMFSGNTQYF. The DNA for the CDR3 is TGCGCCAGCAGCTCTTCTCAGATGTTTAGTGGAAATACGCAGTATTTT.

This clonotype was observed many times. V gene TRBV5-1 combines with J gene TRBJ2-2; TRBD1 aligns across 8 bases. This CDR3 has 15 residues. V lost 6 bases to trimming and J lost 2 bases; unmatched junction nucleotides: 6. The germline CDR1 and CDR2 sequences are SGHRS and YFSETQ. This CDR3 is CASTSGGANTGELFF. The CDR3 DNA reads TGCGCCAGCACCTCAGGGGGCGCAAACACCGGGGAGCTGTTTTTT.

V and J are TRBV20-1 and TRBJ1-5, with D maybe TRBD1 (6 bases). Between the trimmed V and J ends, which lost 3 bases and 4 bases, there was a span of 19 bases. The CDR3 covers 16 residues. Germline lookup yields CDR1 DFQATT and CDR2 SNEGSKA (reference sequence). DNA for the CDR3: TGCAGTGCTAGGGGAGTGGACAGCGGTAGTAATCAGCCCCAGCATTTT. Its protein is CSARGVDSGSNQPQHF.